These 24 T cell receptor beta chains were sequenced from one sample in a study of Ad26.COV2.S vaccination and SARS-CoV-2 variants. Treatment specified: some 20 received Ad26.COV2.S at low or high dose, single or two shots; roughly five received placebo; per-sample allocation not given. On day 63 after the first injection, vaccine and placebo recipients gave samples. Generated by immunoSEQ multiplex PCR, the TCRdb table keeps only in-frame clones and is missing some. The sample has over 400,000 clones; 80% to 95% are singletons. The specimen comprised peripheral blood, sampled in a trial of Ad26.COV2.S vaccine versus placebo. These TCRs come from a person between 18 and 59 years old who received the Ad26.COV2.S COVID-19 vaccine or a placebo.

V gene TRBV30 combines with J gene TRBJ1-1; possible D gene TRBD1, 6 bases. The germline CDR1 and CDR2 sequences are GTSNPN and SVGIG (reference sequence). This CDR3 has 15 amino acids. Deletions cut 4 bases from V and 4 bases from J, with 19 bases between. In nucleotides, the CDR3 is TGTGCCTGGACACAACAGGGTGGGATAGGCACTGAAGCTTTCTTT. Protein: CAWTQQGGIGTEAFF.

V is TRBV15 and J is TRBJ2-7; 7 bases align to TRBD1. The CDR3 is 14 amino acids. Germline V CDR1 and CDR2: LNHNV, YYDKDF (reference sequence). With V trimmed by 5 bases and J by 4 bases, 8 bases remained unmatched. CDR3 amino acids: CATSLRQGMYEQYF. As DNA, the CDR3 is TGTGCCACCAGCCTCCGACAGGGTATGTACGAGCAGTACTTC. Supplemented by reference TRBV15 and TRBJ2-7, the full variable domain reads DAMVIQNPRYQVTQFGKPVTLSCSQTLNHNVMYWYQQKSSQAPKLLFHYYDKDFNNEADTPDNFQSRRPNTSFCFLDIRSPGLGDTAMYLCATSLRQGMYEQYFGPGTRLTVT.

Worth noting for this clone: The same CDR3 can be traced to other DNA sequences in this sample. V and J are TRBV5-1 and TRBJ2-5; possibly TRBD2 for D (5 bases). CDR3 size: 13 residues. CDR1 is SGHRS and CDR2 is YFSETQ in the germline V gene. Deletions cut 0 bases from V and 2 bases from J, with 5 bases between. In DNA form, the CDR3 reads TGCGCCAGCAGCTTGGGCGGGCAAGAGACCCAGTACTTC. Translating it yields CASSLGGQETQYF.

The rearrangement joins TRBV7-2 to TRBJ2-2; no firm D call. CDR3 length: 17 residues. CDR1 and CDR2 from the germline V gene are SGHTA and FQGNSA. V lost 5 bases and J lost 0, with 16 bases in between. The CDR3 loop reads CASSRRPLLANTGELFF. The CDR3 DNA sequence: TGTGCCAGCAGCAGACGGCCCTTACTCGCGAACACCGGGGAGCTGTTTTTT.

CDR3 residues: CASSLLGYGTNQRNTIYF. The CDR3 DNA is TGTGCCAGCAGCCTCTTGGGGTACGGCACTAATCAAAGAAACACCATATATTTT. J is TRBJ1-3 and V is TRBV5-5; D gene ambiguous. This CDR3 has 18 amino acids. Germline values: CDR1 SGHKS, CDR2 YYEKEE (reference sequence). V was trimmed by 4 bases and J by 5 bases, leaving 25 bases between them.

The rearrangement joins TRBV5-1 to TRBJ2-7; 8 bases line up with TRBD1. In germline, CDR1 is SGHRS, CDR2 YFSETQ. Unmatched junction bases numbered 6, after V lost 4 bases and J lost 3 bases. CDR3 length equals 14 residues. This chain's CDR3 is CASSAGTGFYEQYF. CDR3 bases: TGCGCCAGCAGCGCCGGGACAGGATTCTACGAGCAGTACTTC.

With respect to this clone: Other nucleotide sequences from this sample produce the same CDR3. The V gene is TRBV18, the J gene TRBJ2-5; D gene uncertain. Germline assignment: CDR1 KGHSH and CDR2 LQKENI. The V end was cut by 0 bases, the J end by 2 bases, with 1 base between. The CDR3 length is 12 residues. The CDR3 region is CASSPPQETQYF. CDR3 nucleotide sequence: TGTGCCAGCTCACCACCACAAGAGACCCAGTACTTC.

The chain combines TRBV7-8 with TRBJ2-3, with D tentatively TRBD1 (5 bases). The CDR3 runs 13 residues. The germline V gene has CDR1 SGHVS and CDR2 FQNEAQ. Trimming stripped 9 bases from V and 4 bases from J, with 14 bases between. CDR3 sequence reads: CASEKGSPDTQYF. In DNA form, the CDR3 reads TGTGCCAGTGAAAAGGGGTCCCCAGATACGCAGTATTTT.

This clone was seen only once. V and J are TRBV24-1 and TRBJ1-5; 7 bases fit TRBD1. Per germline, CDR1 KGHDR and CDR2 SFDVKD. The CDR3 has 14 residues. Trimming cost V 10 bases and J 1 base; bases outside gene matches: 6. The CDR3 DNA is TGTGCCACTAGGCCGGGACAGAGCAATCAGCCCCAGCATTTT. Protein product: CATRPGQSNQPQHF.

The chain combines TRBV9 with TRBJ2-2; D call uncertain. Trimming shortened V by 1 base and J by 6 bases, and 19 bases separated the two germline ends. Looked up from germline, CDR1 is SGDLS and CDR2 is YYNGEE. The length of the CDR3 is 17 residues. CDR3 region: CASSVRQSRVSAGELFF. CDR3 nucleotides: TGTGCCAGCAGCGTAAGGCAGAGTAGGGTCTCCGCCGGGGAGCTGTTTTTT.

V usage is TRBV7-9 and J usage is TRBJ2-3; D is uncertain. Trimming removed 1 base at V and 5 bases at J, with 4 bases between. The CDR3 is 12 amino acids. Per germline, CDR1 SEHNR and CDR2 FQNEAQ (reference sequence). This chain's CDR3 is CASSLGIDTQYF. The DNA of the CDR3 is TGTGCCAGCAGCTTAGGTATAGATACGCAGTATTTT.

The count of this clone is one. Other DNA variants within this sample encode the same CDR3. The rearrangement joins TRBV9 to TRBJ2-7; TRBD2 aligns across 8 bases. V lost 0 bases to trimming and J lost 2 bases; unmatched junction nucleotides: 1. Germline V gene sequence: CDR1 SGDLS, CDR2 YYNGEE. This CDR3 contains 14 residues. The CDR3 region is CASSVAGGPYEQYF. DNA for the CDR3: TGTGCCAGCAGCGTAGCGGGGGGGCCCTACGAGCAGTACTTC.

The rearrangement joins TRBV2 to TRBJ1-6; no reliable D call. The CDR3 has 16 amino acids. In germline, CDR1 is SNHLY, CDR2 FYNNEI. Between the trimmed V and J ends, which lost 2 bases and 0 bases, there was a span of 8 bases. The CDR3 sequence: CASSEFRSSYNSPLHF. The CDR3 DNA is TGTGCCAGCAGTGAATTTAGGAGCTCCTATAATTCACCCCTCCACTTT.

V usage is TRBV12-5 and J usage is TRBJ1-6; 7 bases are shared with TRBD1. Unmatched junction bases numbered 3, after V lost 3 bases and J lost 4 bases. This CDR3 contains 15 residues. The germline gives CDR1 LGHNT, CDR2 FRNRAP. CDR3 region: CASGFVQGYNSPLHF. Written as DNA, the CDR3 is TGTGCTAGTGGTTTTGTACAGGGGTATAATTCACCCCTCCACTTT. The variable domain in full, completed from reference TRBV12-5 and TRBJ1-6, reads DARVTQTPRHKVTEMGQEVTMRCQPILGHNTVFWYRQTMMQGLELLAYFRNRAPLDDSGMPKDRFSAEMPDATLATLKIQPSEPRDSAVYFCASGFVQGYNSPLHFGNGTRLTVT.

Only one count was recorded for this clone. This chain uses TRBV7-8 with TRBJ1-1; no definite D call. Germline V lookup: CDR1 SGHVS, CDR2 FQNEAQ. V was shortened by 2 bases and J by 0 bases, with 10 bases between the two germline ends. The CDR3 totals 15 residues. In DNA form, the CDR3 reads TGTGCCAGCAGCTTATTTGGGGTCTTGAACACTGAAGCTTTCTTT. Protein: CASSLFGVLNTEAFF.

The chain has TRBV28 and TRBJ2-1, with TRBD1 matching over 9 bases. With V trimmed by 2 bases and J by 5 bases, 13 bases remained unmatched. This CDR3 is built from 18 residues. Per germline, CDR1 MDHEN and CDR2 SYDVKM. CDR3 residues: CASSLRDSWDRADNEQFF. The CDR3 DNA reads TGTGCCAGCAGTTTACGCGATTCTTGGGACAGGGCTGACAATGAGCAGTTCTTC.

The rearrangement links TRBV9 to TRBJ2-1; maybe TRBD1 (5 bases). With 3 bases removed from V and 6 bases from J, the gap between germline ends came to 16 bases. The CDR3 sequence is 15 residues long. Germline V gene data show CDR1 as SGDLS and CDR2 as YYNGEE. The CDR3 spells CASSEGLSGPNEQFF. The CDR3 DNA reads as TGTGCCAGCAGCGAAGGTCTTTCAGGGCCCAATGAGCAGTTCTTC. Full variable domain (remainder filled in from reference TRBV9 and TRBJ2-1): DSGVTQTPKHLITATGQRVTLRCSPRSGDLSVYWYQQSLDQGLQFLIQYYNGEERAKGNILERFSAQQFPDLHSELNLSSLELGDSALYFCASSEGLSGPNEQFFGPGTRLTVL.

The chain recombines TRBV19 with TRBJ1-1, with 8 nucleotides matching TRBD1. In germline, CDR1 is LNHDA, CDR2 SQIVND (reference sequence). This CDR3 is 15 amino acids long. Trimming took 3 bases from V and 4 from J; bases not matched to a gene: 7. The CDR3 loop reads CASSMLDRVGTEAFF. The CDR3 DNA follows: TGTGCCAGTAGTATGTTGGACAGGGTTGGCACTGAAGCTTTCTTT.

Only a few counts were recorded for this clone. The J gene is TRBJ2-7, the V gene TRBV4-1, with D perhaps matching TRBD1 (6 bases). The ends were cut back, 1 base at V and 0 bases at J, with 13 bases in the middle. Germline CDR1 reads MGHRA; CDR2 reads YSYEKL. The CDR3 sequence is 16 residues long. Written as DNA, the CDR3 is TGCGCCAGCAGCCAAGCATTGGGGGCGACCTCCTACGAGCAGTACTTC. Translating gives CASSQALGATSYEQYF.

The chain recombines TRBV4-1 with TRBJ2-7; tentatively, D is TRBD1 or TRBD2 (5 bases each). This CDR3 contains 13 residues. Germline assignment: CDR1 MGHRA and CDR2 YSYEKL. With 0 bases removed from V and 9 bases from J, the gap between germline ends came to 12 bases. The CDR3 sequence: CASSQDWAGRQYF. In nucleotides, the CDR3 is TGCGCCAGCAGCCAAGACTGGGCAGGGAGGCAGTACTTC.

This clone has more than one count but fewer than ten. The chain uses TRBV5-4 and TRBJ2-3; 7 bases match TRBD2. This CDR3 contains 17 residues. CDR1 SGHNT and CDR2 YYREEE come from the germline V gene (reference sequence). Germline trimming cut 4 bases from V and 4 bases from J; bases unmatched to any gene: 15. This CDR3 reads CASSQGWGGGESDTQYF. DNA for the CDR3: TGTGCCAGCAGCCAAGGGTGGGGGGGAGGAGAGTCAGATACGCAGTATTTT.

The chain has TRBV19 and TRBJ1-1, with a tentative D call TRBD1 (5 bases). Germline loops: CDR1 LNHDA, CDR2 SQIVND (reference sequence). This CDR3 spans 11 amino acids. V gave up 7 bases and J gave up 4 bases, with 7 bases separating them. This chain's CDR3 is CASMRGTEAFF. The CDR3 nucleotides read TGTGCCAGTATGAGGGGCACTGAAGCTTTCTTT. The full variable domain, rest sourced from reference TRBV19 and TRBJ1-1, is DGGITQSPKYLFRKEGQNVTLSCEQNLNHDAMYWYRQDPGQGLRLIYYSQIVNDFQKGDIAEGYSVSREKKESFPLTVTSAQKNPTAFYLCASMRGTEAFFGQGTRLTVV.

The chain employs TRBV3-1 (or the pseudogene TRBV3-2) and TRBJ1-4; 9 bases are a match to TRBD1. CDR3 length equals 19 residues. After removal of 1 base from V and 4 bases from J, the junction contained 13 bases not matched to a gene. CDR1 LGHDT and CDR2 YNNKEL come from the germline V gene (reference sequence). The CDR3 DNA follows: TGTGCCAGCAGCCAAGGGGTGGGGGGACAGGGACTACATAATGAAAAACTGTTTTTT. Protein sequence: CASSQGVGGQGLHNEKLFF.

This clone was recorded a few times. This sequence joins TRBV30 and TRBJ1-1; D is undetermined. CDR3 length equals 12 residues. Germline V gene data show CDR1 as GTSNPN and CDR2 as SVGIG (reference sequence). With 0 bases removed from V and 0 bases from J, the gap between germline ends came to 2 bases. The CDR3 here is CAWSVVNTEAFF. The CDR3 nucleotides read TGTGCCTGGAGTGTAGTGAACACTGAAGCTTTCTTT.